The next 16 T cell receptor beta chains were all read from a single sample in a study of OX40 agonist ivuxolimab in advanced cancers. Profiling relied on immunoSEQ multiplex PCR, and the TCRdb table lists in-frame clones only, not all of them. The repertoire has about 67,000 clones, 80% of them found once; the top ten carry approximately 8%. This specimen was CD4+ or CD8+ T cells sorted from blood, taken in a trial of the OX40 agonist ivuxolimab. These receptors were taken from an adult with an advanced solid tumor such as melanoma, head and neck, liver or kidney cancer.

This clone was counted a single time. J is TRBJ1-1 and V is TRBV7-8; TRBD1 agrees at 7 bases. Germline V gene data show CDR1 as SGHVS and CDR2 as FQNEAQ. The CDR3 is 15 residues long. V shed 0 bases and J 1 base; nucleotides not matched to a gene: 2. CDR3 nucleotide sequence: TGTGCCAGCAGCTTAGCGGGACAGTCGAACACTGAAGCTTTCTTT. It yields the protein CASSLAGQSNTEAFF.

The chain links TRBV7-2 to TRBJ1-6, with D possibly TRBD1 on 6 matching bases. Trimming took 3 bases from V and 9 from J, leaving 12 bases between them. From germline, CDR1 is SGHTA and CDR2 FQGNSA. The CDR3 loop spans 14 amino acids. The CDR3, as DNA: TGTGCCAGCAGCTTTCAGGGGTACAGTTCACCCCTCCACTTT. Protein: CASSFQGYSSPLHF.

The rearrangement joins TRBV4-1 to TRBJ2-1; the D call may be TRBD1 or TRBD2 (5 bases each). Germline V lookup: CDR1 MGHRA, CDR2 YSYEKL. The CDR3 is 15 amino acids. Trimming stripped 3 bases from V and 1 base from J, with 10 bases between. The CDR3 spells CASSQWDGSYNEQFF. Here the CDR3 DNA reads TGCGCCAGCAGCCAGTGGGACGGGTCCTACAATGAGCAGTTCTTC.

This clone showed up just once. This chain uses TRBV5-8 with TRBJ1-5; 8 bases agree with TRBD1. Germline lookup yields CDR1 SGHTS and CDR2 YDEGEE. The V and J ends lost 0 bases and 1 base, in that order; junction bases with no gene match: 6. The CDR3 contains 17 residues. CDR3 bases: TGTGCCAGCAGCTTGGGGGAAGGACAGGGAAGCAATCAGCCCCAGCATTTT. Residues: CASSLGEGQGSNQPQHF.

The chain recombines TRBV27 with TRBJ1-2; possible D gene TRBD1, 6 bases. The CDR3 sequence is 16 residues long. Germline V gene sequence: CDR1 MNHEY, CDR2 SMNVEV (reference sequence). V was shortened by 4 bases and J by 3 bases, with 18 bases between the two germline ends. This CDR3 reads CASSSSIFGGDYGYTF. CDR3 coding DNA: TGTGCCAGCAGTTCCTCGATTTTCGGGGGCGACTATGGCTACACCTTC.

V is TRBV28 and J is TRBJ1-5; the match to TRBD1 covers 9 bases. V shed 6 bases, J shed 4 bases, and the junction held 7 bases outside the gene matches. The CDR3 is 15 amino acids. Germline values: CDR1 MDHEN, CDR2 SYDVKM. Here the CDR3 reads CASSPGTGFNQPQHF. As DNA, the CDR3 is TGTGCCAGCAGCCCGGGGACAGGGTTTAATCAGCCCCAGCATTTT.

The rearrangement uses TRBV18 and TRBJ2-1; D is perhaps TRBD1 (6 bases). CDR1 is KGHSH, CDR2 LQKENI, per germline. The CDR3 is made up of 13 amino acids. Trimming stripped 3 bases from V and 13 bases from J, with 16 bases between. The CDR3, as DNA: TGTGCCAGCTCACCTACCGACCGGGACAAACAGTTCTTC. Translating gives CASSPTDRDKQFF.

The V call is TRBV4-2, the J call TRBJ2-1; 10 bases agree with TRBD2. The V gene's germline CDR1 is LGHNA and CDR2 YNFKEQ. The CDR3 length is 15 residues. V lost 5 bases, J lost 7 bases, and 8 bases stayed unmatched. The CDR3 nucleotides read TGTGCCAGCAGCTACCTAGCGGGAGTTAGTAATGAGCAGTTCTTC. It specifies CASSYLAGVSNEQFF.

This clone was counted only a few times. V and J are TRBV5-6 and TRBJ2-3; no firm D call. Germline V gene data show CDR1 as SGHDT and CDR2 as YYEEEE. Between the trimmed V and J ends, which lost 1 base and 1 base, there was a span of 4 bases. CDR3 length: 13 amino acids. The CDR3, as DNA: TGTGCCAGCAGCTTGACAGGCACAGATACGCAGTATTTT. It encodes CASSLTGTDTQYF.

The V call is TRBV6-5, the J call TRBJ2-1; D could derive from TRBD1 or TRBD2 (6 bases each). Germline lookup yields CDR1 MNHEY and CDR2 SVGAGI. The CDR3 is 13 amino acids. V lost 0 bases and J lost 12, with 12 bases in between. The CDR3 reads CASSYSRGQGQFF. The CDR3 bases are TGTGCCAGCAGTTACTCTCGGGGGCAGGGGCAGTTCTTC.

The chain couples TRBV28 to TRBJ1-2; maybe TRBD1 (5 bases). The CDR3 runs 15 residues. The germline V and J ends were trimmed by 5 bases and 0 bases, with 13 bases remaining between them. CDR1 is MDHEN, CDR2 SYDVKM, per germline. The CDR3 here is CASSPPGTANYGYTF. CDR3 coding DNA: TGTGCCAGCAGTCCGCCCGGGACGGCTAACTATGGCTACACCTTC.

The chain recombines TRBV11-2 with TRBJ1-5; D is uncertain. V gave up 5 bases and J gave up 1 base, with 15 bases separating them. Germline CDR1 and CDR2: SGHAT and FQNNGV. CDR3 size: 16 residues. In DNA form, the CDR3 reads TGTGCCAGCAGCCCCAGGTCTGGAGGGAGCAATCAGCCCCAGCATTTT. It encodes CASSPRSGGSNQPQHF.

On this clone itself: Relative to the germline gene, one junction end is altered; a read error may explain this. This chain links TRBV5-6 with TRBJ2-3, with TRBD2 as a possible D gene (6 bases). The CDR3 length is 14 residues. Germline CDR1 is SGHDT and CDR2 is YYEEEE. The DNA for the CDR3 is TGTGTCAGCAGCATGGGGACTAGCACAGATACGCAGTATTTT. It is translated as CVSSMGTSTDTQYF.

The chain joins TRBV29-1 to TRBJ2-2, with D unresolved. The CDR3 covers 12 residues. Trimming pared 6 bases from V and 2 bases from J, leaving 7 bases between. Germline V gene sequence: CDR1 SQVTM, CDR2 ANQGSEA. The CDR3 sequence is CSVTGNTGELFF. The CDR3 DNA follows: TGCAGCGTGACTGGTAACACCGGGGAGCTGTTTTTT.

This clone was seen only once. V usage is TRBV7-3 and J usage is TRBJ2-1; 8 bases are a match to TRBD1. The germline CDR1 and CDR2 sequences are SGHTA and FQGTGA. The V segment lost 4 bases and the J segment 9 bases; nucleotides outside the gene matches: 8. This CDR3 has 14 residues. Here the CDR3 DNA reads TGTGCCAGCAGCTCCGGGACAGGAATAGGTGAGCAGTTCTTC. Encoded protein: CASSSGTGIGEQFF.

DNA of the CDR3: TGTGCCAGCAGCTCCTCCCGGGGGCAGAGTGGCTACACCTTC. The encoded protein is CASSSSRGQSGYTF. The chain joins TRBV7-2 to TRBJ1-2; possible D gene TRBD1, 6 bases. The germline V and J ends were trimmed by 4 bases and 7 bases, with 16 bases remaining between them. Germline CDR1 and CDR2: SGHTA and FQGNSA. The CDR3 has 14 amino acids.